The 6 T cell receptor beta chains given below trace back to one sample, sequenced in a study of OX40 agonist ivuxolimab in advanced cancers. Clones were sequenced by immunoSEQ multiplex PCR, and TCRdb holds only the in-frame ones, with some missing. The sample yields 9,500 to 13,000 clones, 65% to 85% seen once. Sample: CD4+ or CD8+ T cells sorted from blood, taken in a trial of the OX40 agonist ivuxolimab. The receptors were gathered from an adult with an advanced solid tumor such as melanoma, head and neck, liver or kidney cancer.

The chain uses TRBV6-1 and TRBJ1-5, with D uncertain. The CDR3 contains 15 residues. Trimming removed 8 bases from V and 0 bases from J, with 14 bases in between. CDR1 and CDR2 from the germline V gene are MNHNS and SASEGT. This chain's CDR3 is CASDPSAYSNQPQHF. The CDR3 DNA reads TGTGCCAGCGATCCATCGGCTTATAGCAATCAGCCCCAGCATTTT.

This clone was observed a handful of times. This rearrangement joins TRBV19 to TRBJ2-3, with TRBD1 matching 8 bases. Germline loops: CDR1 LNHDA, CDR2 SQIVND (reference sequence). The V and J ends lost 1 base and 2 bases, in that order; junction bases with no gene match: 2. This CDR3 has 15 residues. CDR3 DNA: TGTGCCAGTAGTATAGGGACAGGGATCACAGATACGCAGTATTTT. Translating gives CASSIGTGITDTQYF.

In this sample, this clone turned up a few times. The CDR3 nucleotides are TGTGCCTGGAGTCTGGGGACAGGGGTCGCCGGGGAGCTGTTTTTT. Encoded protein: CAWSLGTGVAGELFF. This sequence joins TRBV30 and TRBJ2-2; 10 bases align to TRBD1. The CDR3 is made up of 15 amino acids. Trimming removed 2 bases from V and 6 bases from J; junction bases left unmatched: 6. Per germline, CDR1 GTSNPN and CDR2 SVGIG (reference sequence).

This clone was picked up one time. V usage is TRBV30 and J usage is TRBJ2-5, with D possibly TRBD2 on 5 matching bases. CDR3 length: 13 residues. Trimming removed 1 base at V and 4 bases at J, with 10 bases between. Germline CDR1 GTSNPN, CDR2 SVGIG (reference sequence). CDR3 sequence reads: CAWSGGDGETQYF. For the CDR3, the DNA is TGTGCCTGGAGTGGGGGAGATGGAGAGACCCAGTACTTC.

V gene TRBV11-3 combines with J gene TRBJ2-7; possibly TRBD2 for D (5 bases). CDR1 SGHNT and CDR2 YENEEA come from the germline V gene. The CDR3 length is 14 residues. V was clipped by 8 bases and J by 0 bases, with 14 bases between them. CDR3 protein: CASREAGLSYEQYF. CDR3 coding DNA: TGTGCCAGCCGTGAGGCGGGTCTCTCCTACGAGCAGTACTTC.

This chain connects TRBV6-5 to TRBJ2-1; possible D gene TRBD2, 5 bases. V lost 6 bases and J lost 4, with 16 bases in between. CDR1 is MNHEY and CDR2 is SVGAGI in the germline V gene. The CDR3 sequence is 15 residues long. This CDR3 is CASRPSGILYNEQFF. CDR3 nucleotide sequence: TGTGCCAGCAGGCCCTCCGGGATTCTATACAATGAGCAGTTCTTC.